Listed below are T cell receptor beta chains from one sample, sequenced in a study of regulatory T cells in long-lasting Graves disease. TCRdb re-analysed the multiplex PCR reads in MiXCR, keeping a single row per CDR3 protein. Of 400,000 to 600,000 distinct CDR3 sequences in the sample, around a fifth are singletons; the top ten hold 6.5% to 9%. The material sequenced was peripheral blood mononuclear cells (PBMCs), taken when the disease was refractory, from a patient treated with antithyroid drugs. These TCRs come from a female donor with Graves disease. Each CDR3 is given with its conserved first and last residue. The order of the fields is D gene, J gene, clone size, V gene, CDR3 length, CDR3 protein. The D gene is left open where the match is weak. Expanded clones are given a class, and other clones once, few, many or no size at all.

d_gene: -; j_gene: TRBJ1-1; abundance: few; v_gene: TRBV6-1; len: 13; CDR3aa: CASTNKGRSGAFF
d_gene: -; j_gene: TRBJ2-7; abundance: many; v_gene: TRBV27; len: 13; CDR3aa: CASSLSRSYEQYF
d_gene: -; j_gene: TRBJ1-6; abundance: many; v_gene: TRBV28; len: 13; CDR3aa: CASSLTVRSPLHF
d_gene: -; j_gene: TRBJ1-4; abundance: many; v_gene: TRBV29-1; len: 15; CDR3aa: CSVEKFRGRREKLFF
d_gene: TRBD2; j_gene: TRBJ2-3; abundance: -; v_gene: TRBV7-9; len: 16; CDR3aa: CASSLQLAGTTDTQYF
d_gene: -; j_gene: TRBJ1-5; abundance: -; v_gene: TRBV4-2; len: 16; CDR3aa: CASSQDLWQRNQPQHF
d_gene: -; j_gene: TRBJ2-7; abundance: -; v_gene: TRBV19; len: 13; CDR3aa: CASSITGLYEQYF
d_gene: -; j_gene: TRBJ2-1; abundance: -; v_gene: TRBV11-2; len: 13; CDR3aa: CASSLIDADEQFF
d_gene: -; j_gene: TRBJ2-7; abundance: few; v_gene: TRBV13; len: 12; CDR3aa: CASSPGTGVQYF
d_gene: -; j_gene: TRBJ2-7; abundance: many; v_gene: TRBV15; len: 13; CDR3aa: CATSPAGTDVQYF
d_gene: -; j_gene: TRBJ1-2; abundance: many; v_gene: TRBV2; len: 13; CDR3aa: CASSEESEGRYTF
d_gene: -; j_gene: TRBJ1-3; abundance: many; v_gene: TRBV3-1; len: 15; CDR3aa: CASSQAGTSGNTIYF
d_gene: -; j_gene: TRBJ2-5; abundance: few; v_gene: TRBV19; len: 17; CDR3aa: CASSMGLGPQRMETQYF
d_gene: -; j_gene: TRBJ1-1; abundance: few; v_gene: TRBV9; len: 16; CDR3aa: CASSGGDGLLNTEAFF
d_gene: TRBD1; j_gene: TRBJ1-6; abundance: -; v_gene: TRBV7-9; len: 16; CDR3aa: CASSLAQGPGGSPLHF
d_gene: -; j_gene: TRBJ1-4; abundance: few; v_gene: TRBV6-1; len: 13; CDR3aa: CASSALRGEKLFF
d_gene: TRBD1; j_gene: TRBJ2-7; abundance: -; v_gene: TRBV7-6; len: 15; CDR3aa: CASSPRTGGSYERYF
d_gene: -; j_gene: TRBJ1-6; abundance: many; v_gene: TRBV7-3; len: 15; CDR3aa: CASSSLGPGNSPLHF
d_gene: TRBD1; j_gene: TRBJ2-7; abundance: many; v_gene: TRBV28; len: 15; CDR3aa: CASSFMDRGLYEQYF